Listed below are T cell receptor beta chains from one sample, sequenced in a study of blood T cell repertoires in COVID-19. TCRdb keeps only in-frame clones here, not all; method: immunoSEQ multiplex PCR. The sample has 350,000 to 450,000 clones; around nine tenths are singletons. Source material: PBMCs or T cells enriched from blood (not recorded which). The receptors come from a woman in her 30s who had recovered from COVID-19. CDR3s include the opening cysteine and the closing phenylalanine or tryptophan. The order of the fields is V gene, D gene, J gene, CDR3 protein, CDR3 DNA. The D gene is left open where the match is weak.

V: TRBV4-2; D: TRBD2; J: TRBJ2-5; CDR3: CASSQGGGPGETQYF; DNA: TGTGCCAGCAGCCAAGGCGGGGGGCCGGGAGAGACCCAGTACTTC
V: TRBV4-1; D: -; J: TRBJ2-5; CDR3: CASSQDKLYQETQYF; DNA: TGCGCCAGCAGCCAAGACAAGCTGTACCAAGAGACCCAGTACTTC
V: TRBV7-9; D: -; J: TRBJ2-7; CDR3: CASSLGGTYEQYF; DNA: TGTGCCAGCAGCTTAGGGGGCACCTACGAGCAGTACTTC
V: TRBV12-3/TRBV12-4; D: TRBD1; J: TRBJ1-4; CDR3: CASSGTVPIKLFF; DNA: TGTGCCTCCTCGGGGACAGTCCCGATAAAACTGTTTTTT
V: TRBV14; D: TRBD1; J: TRBJ1-6; CDR3: CASSHRTGVNNSPLHF; DNA: TGTGCCAGCAGCCATCGGACAGGGGTAAATAATTCACCCCTCCACTTT
V: TRBV27; D: -; J: TRBJ1-5; CDR3: CASKRSSGQPNQPQHF; DNA: TGTGCCAGCAAGCGATCGTCGGGACAACCCAATCAGCCCCAGCATTTT
V: TRBV9; D: -; J: TRBJ2-2; CDR3: CASSVDTGALGTGELFF; DNA: TGTGCCAGCAGCGTAGATACAGGCGCCCTAGGCACCGGGGAGCTGTTTTTT
V: TRBV7-6; D: TRBD1; J: TRBJ1-2; CDR3: CASSFDRGKGYTF; DNA: TGTGCCAGCAGCTTCGACAGGGGGAAAGGCTACACCTTC
V: TRBV11-2; D: TRBD2; J: TRBJ2-3; CDR3: CASSLGLAGWGTDTQYF; DNA: TGTGCCAGCAGCTTAGGGCTAGCGGGATGGGGCACAGATACGCAGTATTTT
V: TRBV3-1/TRBV3-2; D: -; J: TRBJ1-1; CDR3: CASSRPKGMDTEAFF; DNA: TGTGCCAGCAGCCGACCTAAGGGGATGGACACTGAAGCTTTCTTT